These T cell receptor beta chains were read from a single sample in a study of cytomegalovirus exposure and HLA in healthy donors. Sequencing used immunoSEQ multiplex PCR; TCRdb keeps in-frame clones, though not all of them. Of hundreds of thousands of clones in the sample, around 86% were seen once. Input material: PBMCs. The source is a young woman in good health and CMV-seronegative. Both conserved end residues are trimmed from each CDR3.

>TRBV6-5
ASTGQPTYEQY
>TRBV7-3
ASSLYSQGSLSGANVLT
>TRBV6-5
ASSYWGGGNTGELF
>TRBV19
ASSQGLNQPQH
>TRBV27
ASLSRGRGLRYTGELF
>TRBV11-2
ASSFSSGGSYEQY
>TRBV6-5
ASRAGTGSYNEQF
>TRBV19
ASSPGSHRGPTGELF
>TRBV5-6
ASSYVGQNTDTQY
>TRBV29-1
SGTSGASTDTQY
>TRBV6-1
ASLIGGSGYGYT
>TRBV28
ASSSPGLAGGPGETQY
>TRBV2
ASRLRVPNTGELF
>TRBV7-8
ASSLGAGGDYGYT
>TRBV2
ASSESGTNTGELF
>TRBV7-2
ASTSVSGNTIY
>TRBV25-1
ASSLVAGGIYEQY
>TRBV4-2
ASSQGQSNTEAF
>TRBV7-9
ASSFYSGGRPYEQY
>TRBV5-1
ASSQQGGWATDTQY
>TRBV9
ASSVARLAGGLNTGELF
>TRBV6-6
ASSPPSREGNEKLF
>TRBV9
ASSVDGFSYEQY
>TRBV4-1
ASRGIQKGTNTEAF